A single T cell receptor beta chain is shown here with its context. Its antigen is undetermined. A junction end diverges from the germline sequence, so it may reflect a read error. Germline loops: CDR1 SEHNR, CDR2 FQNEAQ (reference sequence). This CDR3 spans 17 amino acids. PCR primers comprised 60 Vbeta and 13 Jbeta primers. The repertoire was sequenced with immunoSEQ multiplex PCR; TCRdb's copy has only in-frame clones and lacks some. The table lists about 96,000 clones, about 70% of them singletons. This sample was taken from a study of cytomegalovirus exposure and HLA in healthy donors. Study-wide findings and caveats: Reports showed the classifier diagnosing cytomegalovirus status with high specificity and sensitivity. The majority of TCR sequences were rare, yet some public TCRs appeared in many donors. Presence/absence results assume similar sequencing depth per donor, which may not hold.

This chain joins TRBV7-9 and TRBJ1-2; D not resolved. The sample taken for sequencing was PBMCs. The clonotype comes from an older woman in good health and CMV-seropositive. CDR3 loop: CSSSSGDRTPLNYGYTF. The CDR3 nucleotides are TGTTCCAGCAGCTCCGGGGATCGCACGCCCCTCAACTATGGCTACACCTTC.